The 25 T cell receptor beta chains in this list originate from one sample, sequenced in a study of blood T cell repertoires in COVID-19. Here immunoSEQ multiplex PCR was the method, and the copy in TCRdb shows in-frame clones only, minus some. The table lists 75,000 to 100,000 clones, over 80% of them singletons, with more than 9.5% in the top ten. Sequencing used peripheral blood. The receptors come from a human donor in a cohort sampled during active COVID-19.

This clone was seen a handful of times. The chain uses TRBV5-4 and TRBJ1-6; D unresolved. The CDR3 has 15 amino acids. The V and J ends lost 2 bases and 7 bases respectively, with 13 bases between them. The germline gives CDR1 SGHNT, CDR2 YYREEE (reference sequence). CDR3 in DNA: TGTGCCAGCAGCTTAGCAGGAGGGTTGAATTCACCCCTCCACTTT. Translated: CASSLAGGLNSPLHF.

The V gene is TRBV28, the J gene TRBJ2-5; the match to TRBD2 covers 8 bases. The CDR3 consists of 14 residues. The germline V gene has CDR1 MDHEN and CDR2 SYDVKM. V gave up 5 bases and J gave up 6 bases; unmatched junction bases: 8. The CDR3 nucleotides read TGTGCCAGCAGTGCTTTAGCGGGATTGAAGACCCAGTACTTC. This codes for CASSALAGLKTQYF. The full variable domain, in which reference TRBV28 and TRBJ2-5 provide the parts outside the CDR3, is DVKVTQSSRYLVKRTGEKVFLECVQDMDHENMFWYRQDPGLGLRLIYFSYDVKMKEKGDIPEGYSVSREKKERFSLILESASTNQTSMYLCASSALAGLKTQYFGPGTRLLVL.

The CDR3 DNA is TGTGCCAGCAAAGCGGGGCCCTTATCACCAGATACGCAGTATTTT. This sequence encodes CASKAGPLSPDTQYF. The chain combines TRBV6-5 with TRBJ2-3, with 7 bases matching TRBD2. Germline V CDR1 and CDR2: MNHEY, SVGAGI. J lost 4 bases, V lost 7 bases, and 11 bases had no gene match. This CDR3 has 15 amino acids.

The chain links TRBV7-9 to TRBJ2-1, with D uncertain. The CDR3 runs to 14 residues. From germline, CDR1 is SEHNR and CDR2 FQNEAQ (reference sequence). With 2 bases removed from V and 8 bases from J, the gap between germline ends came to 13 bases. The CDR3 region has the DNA TGTGCCAGCAGCTTAAACCCCGCCTCGGATGAGCAGTTCTTC. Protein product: CASSLNPASDEQFF.

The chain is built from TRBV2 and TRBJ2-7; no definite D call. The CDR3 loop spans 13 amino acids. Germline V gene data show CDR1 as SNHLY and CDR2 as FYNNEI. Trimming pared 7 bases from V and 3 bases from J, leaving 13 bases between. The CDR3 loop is CASTRDIFYEQYF. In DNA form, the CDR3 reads TGTGCCAGCACAAGAGACATATTCTACGAGCAGTACTTC.

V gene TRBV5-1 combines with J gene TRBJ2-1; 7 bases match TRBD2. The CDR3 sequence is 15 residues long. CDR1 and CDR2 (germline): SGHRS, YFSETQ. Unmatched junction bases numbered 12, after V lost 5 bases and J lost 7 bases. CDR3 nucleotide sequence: TGCGCCAGCAGTACCGGTCTAGCGGCAACGAATGAGCAGTTCTTC. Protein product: CASSTGLAATNEQFF.

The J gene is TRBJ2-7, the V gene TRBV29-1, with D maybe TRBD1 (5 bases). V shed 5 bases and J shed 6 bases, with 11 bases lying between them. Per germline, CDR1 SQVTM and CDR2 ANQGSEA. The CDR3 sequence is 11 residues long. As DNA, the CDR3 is TGCAGCGTTCCAGGGCTGGTCGAGCAGTACTTC. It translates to CSVPGLVEQYF.

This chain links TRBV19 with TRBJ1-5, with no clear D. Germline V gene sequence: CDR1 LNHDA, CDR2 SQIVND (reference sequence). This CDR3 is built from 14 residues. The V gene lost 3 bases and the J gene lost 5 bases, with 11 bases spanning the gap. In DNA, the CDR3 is TGTGCCAGTAGTATCCAAGCGGGGTATCAGCCCCAGCATTTT. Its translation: CASSIQAGYQPQHF.

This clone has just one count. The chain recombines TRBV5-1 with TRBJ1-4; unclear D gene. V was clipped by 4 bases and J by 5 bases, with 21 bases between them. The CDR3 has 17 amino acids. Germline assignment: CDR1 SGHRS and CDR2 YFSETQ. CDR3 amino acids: CASSPDPIDTVNEKLFF. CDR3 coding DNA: TGCGCCAGCAGCCCGGATCCTATCGACACTGTGAATGAAAAACTGTTTTTT. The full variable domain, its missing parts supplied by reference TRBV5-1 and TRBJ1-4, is KAGVTQTPRYLIKTRGQQVTLSCSPISGHRSVSWYQQTPGQGLQFLFEYFSETQRNKGNFPGRFSGRQFSNSRSEMNVSTLELGDSALYLCASSPDPIDTVNEKLFFGSGTQLSVL.

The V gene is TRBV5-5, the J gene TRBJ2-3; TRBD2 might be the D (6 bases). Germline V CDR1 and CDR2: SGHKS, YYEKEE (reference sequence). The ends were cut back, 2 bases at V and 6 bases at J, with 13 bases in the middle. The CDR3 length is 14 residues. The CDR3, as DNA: TGTGCCAGCAGCTTAGGCGCGGGGCTTGATACGCAGTATTTT. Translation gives CASSLGAGLDTQYF.

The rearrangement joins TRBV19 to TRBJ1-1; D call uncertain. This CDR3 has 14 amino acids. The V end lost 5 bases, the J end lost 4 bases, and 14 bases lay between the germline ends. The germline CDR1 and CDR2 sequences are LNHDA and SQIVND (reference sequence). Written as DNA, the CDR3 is TGTGCCAGTAGTCCTGGTCCCGCGAGCACTGAAGCTTTCTTT. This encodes CASSPGPASTEAFF.

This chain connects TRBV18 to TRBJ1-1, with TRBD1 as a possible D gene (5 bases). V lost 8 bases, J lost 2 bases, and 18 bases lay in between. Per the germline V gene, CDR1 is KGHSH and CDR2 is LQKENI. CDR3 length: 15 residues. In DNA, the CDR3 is TGTGCCAGCACACTCAGGACGGGGGAAAACACTGAAGCTTTCTTT. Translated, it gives CASTLRTGENTEAFF.

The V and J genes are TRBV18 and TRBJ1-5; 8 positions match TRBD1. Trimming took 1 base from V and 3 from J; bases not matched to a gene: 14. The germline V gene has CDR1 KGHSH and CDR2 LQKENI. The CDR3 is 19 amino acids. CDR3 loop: CASSPQQGQAGFANQPQHF. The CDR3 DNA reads TGTGCCAGCTCACCACAACAGGGACAGGCGGGATTTGCCAATCAGCCCCAGCATTTT.

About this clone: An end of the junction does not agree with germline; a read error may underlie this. DNA for the CDR3: TGTGCTAGCAGCTTACTTGGCCGGACTAGCGGGGTTGAGACCCAGTACTTC. It encodes CASSLLGRTSGVETQYF. V is TRBV7-7 and J is TRBJ2-5; 12 bases are a match to TRBD2. Germline V gene sequence: CDR1 SSHAT, CDR2 FNYEAQ (reference sequence). The CDR3 sequence is 17 residues long.

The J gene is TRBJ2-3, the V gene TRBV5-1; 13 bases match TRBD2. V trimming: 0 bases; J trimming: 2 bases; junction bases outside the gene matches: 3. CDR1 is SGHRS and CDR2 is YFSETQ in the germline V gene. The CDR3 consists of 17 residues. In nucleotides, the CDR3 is TGCGCCAGCAGCTTGGGGACTAGCGGGAGTATCACAGATACGCAGTATTTT. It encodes CASSLGTSGSITDTQYF. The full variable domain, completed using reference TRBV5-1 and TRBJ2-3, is KAGVTQTPRYLIKTRGQQVTLSCSPISGHRSVSWYQQTPGQGLQFLFEYFSETQRNKGNFPGRFSGRQFSNSRSEMNVSTLELGDSALYLCASSLGTSGSITDTQYFGPGTRLTVL.

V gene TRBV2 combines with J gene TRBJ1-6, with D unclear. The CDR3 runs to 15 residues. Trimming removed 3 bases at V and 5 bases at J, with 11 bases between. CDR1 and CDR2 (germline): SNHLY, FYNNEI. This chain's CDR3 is CASSDVRGDNSPLHF. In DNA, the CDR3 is TGTGCCAGCAGTGATGTACGCGGGGATAATTCACCCCTCCACTTT.

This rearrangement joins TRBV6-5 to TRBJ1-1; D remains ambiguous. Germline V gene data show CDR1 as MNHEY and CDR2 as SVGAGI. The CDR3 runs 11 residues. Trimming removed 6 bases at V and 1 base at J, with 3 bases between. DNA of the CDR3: TGTGCCAGCAGACAGAACACTGAAGCTTTCTTT. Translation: CASRQNTEAFF.

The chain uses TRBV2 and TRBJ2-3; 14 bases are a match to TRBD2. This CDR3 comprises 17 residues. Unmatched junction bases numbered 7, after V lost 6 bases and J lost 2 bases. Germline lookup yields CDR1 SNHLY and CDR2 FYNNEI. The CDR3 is CASRGLAGGFFTDTQYF. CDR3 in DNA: TGTGCCAGCAGAGGACTAGCGGGGGGATTCTTCACAGATACGCAGTATTTT.

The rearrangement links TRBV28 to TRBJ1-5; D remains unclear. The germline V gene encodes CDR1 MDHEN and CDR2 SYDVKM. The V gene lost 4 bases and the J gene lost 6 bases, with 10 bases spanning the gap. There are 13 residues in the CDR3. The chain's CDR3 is CASSSPRGQPQHF. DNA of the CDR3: TGTGCCAGCAGTTCCCCCCGGGGTCAGCCCCAGCATTTT.

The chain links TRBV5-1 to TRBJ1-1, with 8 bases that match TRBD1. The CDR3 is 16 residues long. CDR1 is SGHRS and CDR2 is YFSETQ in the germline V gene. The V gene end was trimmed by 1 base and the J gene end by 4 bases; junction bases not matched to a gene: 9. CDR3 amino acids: CASSLQPGQATTEAFF. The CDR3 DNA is TGCGCCAGCAGCTTGCAACCGGGACAGGCGACCACTGAAGCTTTCTTT.

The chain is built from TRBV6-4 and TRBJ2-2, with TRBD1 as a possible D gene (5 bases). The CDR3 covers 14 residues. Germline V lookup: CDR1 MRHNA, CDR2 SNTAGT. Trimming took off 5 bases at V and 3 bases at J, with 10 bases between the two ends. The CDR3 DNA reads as TGTGCCAGCAGTTTTGGGGCGGACACCGGGGAGCTGTTTTTT. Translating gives CASSFGADTGELFF.

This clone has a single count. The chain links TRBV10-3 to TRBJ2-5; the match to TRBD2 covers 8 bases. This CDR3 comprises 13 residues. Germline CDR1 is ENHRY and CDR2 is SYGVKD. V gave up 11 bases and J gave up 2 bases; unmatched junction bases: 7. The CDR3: CAAQGGRQETQYF. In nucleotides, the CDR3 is TGTGCCGCCCAGGGCGGGAGGCAAGAGACCCAGTACTTC.

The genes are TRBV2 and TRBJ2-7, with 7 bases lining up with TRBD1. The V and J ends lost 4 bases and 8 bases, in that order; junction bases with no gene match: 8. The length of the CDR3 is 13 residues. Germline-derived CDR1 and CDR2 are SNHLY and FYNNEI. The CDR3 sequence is CASSVDRGQQQYF. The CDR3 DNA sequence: TGTGCCAGCAGTGTCGATAGGGGGCAGCAGCAGTACTTC.

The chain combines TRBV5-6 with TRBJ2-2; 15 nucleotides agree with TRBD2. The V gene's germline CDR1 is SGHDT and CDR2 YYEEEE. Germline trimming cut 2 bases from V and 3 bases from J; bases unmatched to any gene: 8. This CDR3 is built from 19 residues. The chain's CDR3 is CASSLGLAGGGQDTGELFF. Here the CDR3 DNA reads TGTGCCAGCAGCTTAGGACTAGCGGGAGGGGGCCAGGACACCGGGGAGCTGTTTTTT.

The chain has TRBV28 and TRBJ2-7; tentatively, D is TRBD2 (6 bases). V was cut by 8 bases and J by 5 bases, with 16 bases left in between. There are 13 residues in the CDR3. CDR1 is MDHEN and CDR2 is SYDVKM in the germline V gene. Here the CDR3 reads CASQNAGRDEQYF. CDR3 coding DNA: TGTGCCAGCCAGAATGCGGGGCGCGACGAGCAGTACTTC. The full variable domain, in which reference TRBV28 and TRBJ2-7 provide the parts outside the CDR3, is DVKVTQSSRYLVKRTGEKVFLECVQDMDHENMFWYRQDPGLGLRLIYFSYDVKMKEKGDIPEGYSVSREKKERFSLILESASTNQTSMYLCASQNAGRDEQYFGPGTRLTVT.